The next 13 T cell receptor beta chains were all read from a single sample in a study of shared clonotypes between healthy human individuals. Measured with immunoSEQ multiplex PCR; TCRdb has only the in-frame clones, and not every one. Here the sample spans millions of clones, 85% to 95% being singletons. The source material was naive CD4+ T cells from PBMCs. The subset: CD45RA+ positively selected. The receptors come from a man aged 18 to 29 in good health. Some clones in this sample may be carry-over from other donors' samples.

The genes are TRBV9 and TRBJ1-2, with a weak D call TRBD1 (6 bases). The CDR3 spans 16 residues. The V end was cut by 0 bases, the J end by 4 bases, with 16 bases between. Per the germline V gene, CDR1 is SGDLS and CDR2 is YYNGEE. CDR3 bases: TGTGCCAGCAGCGTAGAGGGAACAGGGTCCATCTATGGCTACACCTTC. Translating gives CASSVEGTGSIYGYTF.

The V and J genes are TRBV19 and TRBJ1-2; possibly TRBD1 for D (5 bases). This CDR3 contains 15 residues. CDR1 LNHDA and CDR2 SQIVND come from the germline V gene (reference sequence). Between the trimmed V and J ends, which lost 11 bases and 4 bases, there was a span of 23 bases. The CDR3 DNA reads TGTGCCGAAGTGTATGGGGCCCCCCGGGGCTATGGCTACACCTTC. Protein product: CAEVYGAPRGYGYTF.

The V call is TRBV5-1, the J call TRBJ1-1, with D possibly matching TRBD1 (6 bases). CDR1 SGHRS and CDR2 YFSETQ come from the germline V gene. Deletions cut 0 bases from V and 1 base from J, with 19 bases between. There are 18 residues in the CDR3. The CDR3 sequence is CASSLAGTPRGRNTEAFF. The CDR3 DNA reads TGCGCCAGCAGCTTGGCCGGGACGCCCAGGGGACGGAACACTGAAGCTTTCTTT.

The V call is TRBV25-1, the J call TRBJ2-1; possibly TRBD1 or TRBD2 for D (6 bases each). V was cut by 4 bases and J by 8 bases, with 18 bases left in between. CDR1 is MGHDK, CDR2 SYGVNS, per germline. CDR3 length: 15 residues. In DNA form, the CDR3 reads TGTGCCAGCAGTGTCGGTCTCGCAAGGGGGGATGAGCAGTTCTTC. Its translation is CASSVGLARGDEQFF.

Here the CDR3 reads CSVQDLRDRGSSYEQYF. In DNA form, the CDR3 reads TGCAGCGTCCAAGACCTACGGGACAGGGGAAGCTCCTACGAGCAGTACTTC. This chain joins TRBV29-1 and TRBJ2-7; 10 bases align to TRBD1. This CDR3 spans 17 amino acids. With 6 bases clipped from V and 0 bases from J, the junction kept 14 bases outside the gene matches. Germline V CDR1 and CDR2: SQVTM, ANQGSEA.

This sequence joins TRBV18 and TRBJ1-4, with D possibly matching TRBD1 (6 bases). The CDR3 consists of 16 residues. Trimming removed 3 bases at V and 4 bases at J, with 15 bases between. Germline CDR1 is KGHSH and CDR2 is LQKENI. CDR3 protein: CASSPTAGTLNEKLFF. In DNA, the CDR3 is TGTGCCAGCTCACCCACTGCCGGGACACTTAATGAAAAACTGTTTTTT. Full variable domain (outside the CDR3, taken from reference TRBV18 and TRBJ1-4): NAGVMQNPRHLVRRRGQEARLRCSPMKGHSHVYWYRQLPEEGLKFMVYLQKENIIDESGMPKERFSAEFPKEGPSILRIQQVVRGDSAAYFCASSPTAGTLNEKLFFGSGTQLSVL.

The CDR3 loop reads CASSFGLTDTQYF. DNA of the CDR3: TGTGCCAGCAGCTTTGGCTTAACAGATACGCAGTATTTT. This chain connects TRBV13 to TRBJ2-3, with no clear D. This CDR3 has 13 amino acids. Germline V gives CDR1 PRHDT, CDR2 FYEKMQ (reference sequence). Trimming removed 3 bases from V and 3 bases from J, with 7 bases in between.

The rearrangement uses TRBV6-1 and TRBJ1-2; 7 bases line up with TRBD1. The V segment lost 4 bases and the J segment 5 bases; nucleotides outside the gene matches: 10. This CDR3 region has 15 residues. Per germline, CDR1 MNHNS and CDR2 SASEGT. The DNA for the CDR3 is TGTGCCAGCAGTGGGGACAGCCTCCTCGGTTATGGCTACACCTTC. Translating gives CASSGDSLLGYGYTF.

V is TRBV18 and J is TRBJ1-2; TRBD1 aligns across 7 bases. Trimming took 5 bases from V and 8 from J; bases not matched to a gene: 14. CDR1 and CDR2 (germline): KGHSH, LQKENI. This CDR3 region has 15 residues. CDR3 coding DNA: TGTGCCAGCTCAACTACGACAGGGCTAGGGGTCGGCTACACCTTC. Amino acids: CASSTTTGLGVGYTF.

The chain uses TRBV27 and TRBJ1-5, with 7 bases aligning to TRBD1. Germline V gives CDR1 MNHEY, CDR2 SMNVEV (reference sequence). V lost 6 bases and J lost 11; bases outside the gene matches: 13. The CDR3 has 14 residues. The CDR3 sequence: CASSPGQTPAAQHF. In DNA form, the CDR3 reads TGTGCCAGCAGCCCGGGACAGACCCCCGCCGCCCAGCATTTT.

V and J are TRBV7-2 and TRBJ2-5; D is possibly TRBD1 (6 bases). Germline values: CDR1 SGHTA, CDR2 FQGNSA. Trimming took 4 bases from V and 3 from J, leaving 12 bases between them. The CDR3 loop spans 14 amino acids. In DNA, the CDR3 is TGTGCCAGCAGCTCATGGGCAGGGGAAGAGACCCAGTACTTC. This gives the protein CASSSWAGEETQYF.

The chain has TRBV28 and TRBJ1-5; TRBD1 matches 9 bases. Germline values: CDR1 MDHEN, CDR2 SYDVKM. J was trimmed by 6 bases and V by 4 bases; bases with no gene match: 7. The CDR3 extends over 15 amino acids. CDR3 sequence reads: CASSYRDRVSQPQHF. CDR3 bases: TGTGCCAGCAGTTACCGGGACAGGGTAAGTCAGCCCCAGCATTTT. Looking up the rest from reference TRBV28 and TRBJ1-5 gives the full variable domain: DVKVTQSSRYLVKRTGEKVFLECVQDMDHENMFWYRQDPGLGLRLIYFSYDVKMKEKGDIPEGYSVSREKKERFSLILESASTNQTSMYLCASSYRDRVSQPQHFGDGTRLSIL.

The chain combines TRBV2 with TRBJ1-3; perhaps TRBD1 as D (6 bases). Germline values: CDR1 SNHLY, CDR2 FYNNEI. The V and J ends lost 2 bases and 1 base respectively, with 9 bases between them. This CDR3 spans 15 amino acids. The CDR3 region has the DNA TGTGCCAGCAGTGAACTCCAGGGGTCTGGAAACACCATATATTTT. Protein product: CASSELQGSGNTIYF.